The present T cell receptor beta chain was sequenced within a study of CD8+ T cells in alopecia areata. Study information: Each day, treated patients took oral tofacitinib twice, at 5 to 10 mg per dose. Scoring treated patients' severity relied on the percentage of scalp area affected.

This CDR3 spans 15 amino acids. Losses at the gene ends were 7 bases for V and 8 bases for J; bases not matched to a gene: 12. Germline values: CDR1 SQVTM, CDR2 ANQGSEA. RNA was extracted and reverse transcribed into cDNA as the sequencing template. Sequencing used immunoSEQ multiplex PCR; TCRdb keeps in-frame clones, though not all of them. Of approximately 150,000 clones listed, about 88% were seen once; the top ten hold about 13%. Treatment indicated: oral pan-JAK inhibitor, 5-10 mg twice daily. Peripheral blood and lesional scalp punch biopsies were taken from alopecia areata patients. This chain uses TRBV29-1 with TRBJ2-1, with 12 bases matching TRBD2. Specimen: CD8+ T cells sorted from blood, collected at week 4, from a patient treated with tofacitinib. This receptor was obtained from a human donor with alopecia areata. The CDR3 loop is CSASPTSGRSHEQFF. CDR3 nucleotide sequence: TGCAGCGCAAGCCCGACTAGCGGGAGATCCCATGAGCAGTTCTTC.